Below, 16 T cell receptor beta chains from the same sample are listed, as sequenced in a study of control samples from healthy donors and cancer patients. Only in-frame clones appear in the TCRdb table, and some are missing; sequencing was by immunoSEQ multiplex PCR. Among a few hundred thousand clones listed, 90% were seen once. The sample was PBMCs. The receptors were sampled from a man aged 40-50 years with head and neck cancer.

About this clone itself: Additional DNA sequences in this sample encode the identical CDR3. The chain combines TRBV15 with TRBJ1-1; perhaps TRBD1 as D (6 bases). Germline assignment: CDR1 LNHNV and CDR2 YYDKDF (reference sequence). Trimming pared 0 bases from V and 6 bases from J, leaving 14 bases between. This CDR3 comprises 15 residues. The CDR3 region is CATSRDLGGWAEAFF. DNA of the CDR3: TGTGCCACCAGCAGAGATCTGGGGGGCTGGGCTGAAGCTTTCTTT.

The rearrangement joins TRBV9 to TRBJ2-5; D is uncertain. CDR1 is SGDLS and CDR2 is YYNGEE in the germline V gene. Trimming shortened V by 3 bases and J by 7 bases, and 19 bases separated the two germline ends. This CDR3 comprises 15 residues. The CDR3 spells CASSADPRLPLTQYF. As DNA, the CDR3 is TGTGCCAGCAGCGCCGATCCCAGACTCCCCCTGACCCAGTACTTC.

The gene calls are TRBV12-5 and TRBJ2-1; 11 nucleotides align to TRBD1. CDR1 and CDR2 from the germline V gene are LGHNT and FRNRAP. The CDR3 spans 15 residues. The trim removed 4 bases at V and 7 bases at J, leaving 6 bases unmatched. CDR3 nucleotide sequence: TGTGCTAGTGGTTCGGACAGGGGGCTGGGTAATGAGCAGTTCTTC. This codes for CASGSDRGLGNEQFF. The complete variable domain, with remaining parts taken from reference TRBV12-5 and TRBJ2-1, reads DARVTQTPRHKVTEMGQEVTMRCQPILGHNTVFWYRQTMMQGLELLAYFRNRAPLDDSGMPKDRFSAEMPDATLATLKIQPSEPRDSAVYFCASGSDRGLGNEQFFGPGTRLTVL.

This clone appeared a single time. V is TRBV5-4 and J is TRBJ2-5; 7 bases fit TRBD1. The CDR3 spans 14 residues. Germline V gene lookup returns CDR1 SGHNT and CDR2 YYREEE (reference sequence). Trimming removed 5 bases from V and 5 bases from J; junction bases left unmatched: 9. CDR3 DNA: TGTGCCAGCAGACCTGACAGGGTTTGGGAGACCCAGTACTTC. This encodes CASRPDRVWETQYF.

V usage is TRBV6-5 and J usage is TRBJ1-2, with D uncertain. Germline V gene data show CDR1 as MNHEY and CDR2 as SVGAGI. The CDR3 runs to 14 residues. Between the trimmed V and J ends, which lost 3 bases and 8 bases, there was a span of 16 bases. The CDR3 reads CASSYQSRSRGYTF. The DNA of the CDR3 is TGTGCCAGCAGTTATCAGAGTCGGTCGCGAGGCTACACCTTC.

V and J are TRBV25-1 and TRBJ1-6; 8 nucleotides match TRBD1. V shed 6 bases, J shed 10 bases, and the junction held 11 bases outside the gene matches. Germline CDR1 MGHDK, CDR2 SYGVNS. The CDR3 loop spans 15 amino acids. The CDR3, as DNA: TGTGCCAGCAGCGGGAGGACAGGGAGGCTGTCACCCCTCCACTTT. The encoded protein is CASSGRTGRLSPLHF.

This chain joins TRBV6-5 and TRBJ2-7; the D gene could be TRBD1 or TRBD2 (5 bases each). Trimming removed 7 bases from V and 6 bases from J, with 16 bases in between. CDR1 and CDR2 from the germline V gene are MNHEY and SVGAGI. This CDR3 is 13 amino acids long. Written as DNA, the CDR3 is TGTGCCAGCACCGGCGTGGGGGTGGGCGAGCAGTACTTC. Protein sequence: CASTGVGVGEQYF.

V and J are TRBV7-2 and TRBJ2-3; maybe TRBD2 (5 bases). V lost 2 bases and J 0 bases, leaving 9 bases between the germline ends. The germline V gene encodes CDR1 SGHTA and CDR2 FQGNSA. The CDR3 totals 15 residues. CDR3 amino acids: CASSLRLTSTDTQYF. As DNA, the CDR3 is TGTGCCAGCAGCTTAAGACTAACTAGCACAGATACGCAGTATTTT.

The chain couples TRBV19 to TRBJ1-3, with unresolved D. The germline V and J ends were trimmed by 3 bases and 4 bases, with 13 bases remaining between them. The germline gives CDR1 LNHDA, CDR2 SQIVND (reference sequence). The CDR3 consists of 15 residues. CDR3 sequence reads: CASSIDLDDGNTIYF. Written as DNA, the CDR3 is TGTGCCAGTAGTATTGATCTCGACGACGGAAACACCATATATTTT.

This sequence joins TRBV24-1 and TRBJ2-1; 12 bases are shared with TRBD2. The CDR3 consists of 13 residues. V trimming: 9 bases; J trimming: 8 bases; junction bases outside the gene matches: 4. Germline CDR1 and CDR2: KGHDR and SFDVKD. The CDR3 DNA is TGTGCCACCGGACTAGCGGGATGGGATGAGCAGTTCTTC. Amino acids: CATGLAGWDEQFF.

V and J are TRBV27 and TRBJ2-3; D tentatively reads TRBD1 or TRBD2 (5 bases each). The V end was cut by 7 bases, the J end by 0 bases, with 11 bases between. Germline V lookup: CDR1 MNHEY, CDR2 SMNVEV (reference sequence). This CDR3 has 14 residues. The CDR3 DNA follows: TGTGCCAGCACCCCTAGGGACAGCACAGATACGCAGTATTTT. Protein product: CASTPRDSTDTQYF.

This clone was detected once. The chain couples TRBV7-2 to TRBJ2-3; 7 nucleotides line up with TRBD2. Trimming cost V 3 bases and J 2 bases; bases outside gene matches: 8. The CDR3 is 16 residues long. Germline assignment: CDR1 SGHTA and CDR2 FQGNSA. CDR3 nucleotide sequence: TGTGCCAGCAGCTTCAGGGAGGGGAGATTCACAGATACGCAGTATTTT. Residues: CASSFREGRFTDTQYF.

The V and J genes are TRBV18 and TRBJ2-1; tentatively, D is TRBD2 (6 bases). The CDR3 runs to 15 residues. Per germline, CDR1 KGHSH and CDR2 LQKENI. The V and J ends lost 3 bases and 5 bases respectively, with 14 bases between them. CDR3 protein: CASSPATSRNNEQFF. DNA for the CDR3: TGTGCCAGCTCACCGGCGACTAGTAGGAACAATGAGCAGTTCTTC.

V is TRBV2 and J is TRBJ1-2; TRBD1 might be the D (6 bases). CDR3 length: 15 amino acids. The germline gives CDR1 SNHLY, CDR2 FYNNEI. V lost 8 bases, J lost 0 bases, and 16 bases lay in between. The CDR3 DNA follows: TGTGCCAGCTCGCCGTGGACAGTTCCTAACTATGGCTACACCTTC. Amino acid sequence: CASSPWTVPNYGYTF.

V gene TRBV29-1 combines with J gene TRBJ2-7; 9 bases match TRBD1. J lost 5 bases, V lost 5 bases, and 4 bases had no gene match. Germline V gene sequence: CDR1 SQVTM, CDR2 ANQGSEA. The CDR3 is 12 amino acids. For the CDR3, the DNA is TGCAGCGTTCGGGACAGGGTGGACGAGCAGTACTTC. It translates to CSVRDRVDEQYF.

The chain joins TRBV28 to TRBJ2-7; 9 bases align to TRBD2. Trimming removed 6 bases from V and 5 bases from J; junction bases left unmatched: 11. There are 15 residues in the CDR3. In germline, CDR1 is MDHEN, CDR2 SYDVKM. CDR3 sequence: CASSGSGSPGDEQYF. In nucleotides, the CDR3 is TGTGCCAGCAGCGGTAGCGGGAGTCCGGGCGACGAGCAGTACTTC.